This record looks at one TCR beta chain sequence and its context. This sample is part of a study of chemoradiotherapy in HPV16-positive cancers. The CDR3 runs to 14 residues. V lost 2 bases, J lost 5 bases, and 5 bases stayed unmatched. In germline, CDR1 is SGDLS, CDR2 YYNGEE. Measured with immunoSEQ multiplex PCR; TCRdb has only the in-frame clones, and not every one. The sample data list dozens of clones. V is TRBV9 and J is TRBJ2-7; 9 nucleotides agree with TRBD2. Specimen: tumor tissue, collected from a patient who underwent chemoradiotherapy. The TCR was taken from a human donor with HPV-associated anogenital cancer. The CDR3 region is CASSVSGSNNEQYF. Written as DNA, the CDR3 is TGTGCCAGCAGCGTTAGCGGGAGTAACAACGAGCAGTACTTC. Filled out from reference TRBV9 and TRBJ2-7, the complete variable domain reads DSGVTQTPKHLITATGQRVTLRCSPRSGDLSVYWYQQSLDQGLQFLIQYYNGEERAKGNILERFSAQQFPDLHSELNLSSLELGDSALYFCASSVSGSNNEQYFGPGTRLTVT.